A single sample gave rise to the 26 T cell receptor beta chains below, sequenced in a study of early T cells in non-severe SARS-CoV-2 infection. One entry per CDR3 protein results from TCRdb running MiXCR on the 5' RACE reads. Among 75,000 to 100,000 distinct CDR3 sequences listed, 15% to 20% were seen once. The sample comprised whole blood. These receptors were collected from an adult who was a healthcare worker with PCR-confirmed SARS-CoV-2 infection or an uninfected control (not recorded which).

The genes are TRBV7-2 and TRBJ1-5; a possible D gene is TRBD1 (5 bases). The CDR3 consists of 15 residues. The germline gives CDR1 SGHTA, CDR2 FQGNSA. The germline V and J ends were trimmed by 3 bases and 7 bases, with 16 bases remaining between them. The CDR3 loop is CASSFSTGSLQPQHF. The CDR3 region has the DNA TGTGCCAGCAGCTTTAGTACAGGCTCTCTCCAGCCCCAGCATTTT.

This clonotype was seen only a few times. This chain joins TRBV29-1 and TRBJ2-7; the D gene is possibly TRBD2 (6 bases). V was trimmed by 1 base and J by 2 bases, leaving 12 bases between them. Germline-derived CDR1 and CDR2 are SQVTM and ANQGSEA. The CDR3 has 14 amino acids. CDR3: CSVEGSGDPYEQYF. In nucleotides, the CDR3 is TGCAGCGTTGAAGGTAGCGGAGACCCCTACGAGCAGTACTTC.

The sample holds many counts of this clonotype. The V and J genes are TRBV29-1 and TRBJ1-5, with TRBD1 matching 9 bases. Trimming cost V 6 bases and J 0 bases; bases outside gene matches: 6. Per germline, CDR1 SQVTM and CDR2 ANQGSEA. The CDR3 runs 15 residues. The chain's CDR3 is CSVRDRDYSNQPQHF. In DNA form, the CDR3 reads TGCAGCGTCCGGGACAGGGATTATAGCAATCAGCCCCAGCATTTT.

This chain joins TRBV3-1 and TRBJ2-7, with 7 bases aligning to TRBD1. The CDR3 has 12 amino acids. Germline CDR1 and CDR2: LGHDT and YNNKEL (reference sequence). V trimming: 5 bases; J trimming: 9 bases; junction bases outside the gene matches: 7. CDR3 loop: CASSWDSFGQYF. The DNA of the CDR3 is TGTGCCAGCAGCTGGGACAGTTTCGGGCAGTACTTC.

The chain combines TRBV6-2 or TRBV6-3 with TRBJ2-5; D is unresolved. Germline CDR1 MNHEY, CDR2 SVGEGT. The CDR3 sequence is 12 residues long. Trimming took 0 bases from V and 4 from J, leaving 3 bases between them. CDR3 loop: CASSYSTETQYF. Here the CDR3 DNA reads TGTGCCAGCAGTTACTCGACAGAGACCCAGTACTTC.

The V and J genes are TRBV6-6 and TRBJ1-5; D ambiguous. The CDR3 loop spans 14 amino acids. Germline CDR1 MNHNY, CDR2 SVGAGI (reference sequence). V lost 3 bases to trimming and J lost 5 bases, with 11 bases between them. CDR3 nucleotide sequence: TGTGCCAGCAGTTATTCTACGCAGGATCAGCCCCAGCATTTT. Translating it yields CASSYSTQDQPQHF.

V gene TRBV7-2 combines with J gene TRBJ2-5; TRBD2 is a possible D gene (5 bases). V lost 6 bases to trimming and J lost 2 bases, with 10 bases between them. The CDR3 is 13 residues long. The germline V gene has CDR1 SGHTA and CDR2 FQGNSA. This chain's CDR3 is CASRVGGQETQYF. The CDR3 nucleotides are TGTGCCAGCAGGGTGGGCGGGCAAGAGACCCAGTACTTC.

This clonotype appeared many times. The rearrangement joins TRBV5-1 to TRBJ2-1; D call uncertain. CDR3 length: 15 amino acids. Germline CDR1 and CDR2: SGHRS and YFSETQ. The V end was cut by 2 bases, the J end by 0 bases, with 9 bases between. CDR3 bases: TGCGCCAGCAGCTTTGGGCTGAGCTCCTACAATGAGCAGTTCTTC. Translated, it gives CASSFGLSSYNEQFF. Together with reference TRBV5-1 and TRBJ2-1, the CDR3 gives the full variable domain: KAGVTQTPRYLIKTRGQQVTLSCSPISGHRSVSWYQQTPGQGLQFLFEYFSETQRNKGNFPGRFSGRQFSNSRSEMNVSTLELGDSALYLCASSFGLSSYNEQFFGPGTRLTVL.

This clonotype has a handful of counts. This chain joins TRBV7-2 and TRBJ2-3, with D perhaps assigned TRBD1 or TRBD2 (7 bases each). The CDR3 is made up of 14 amino acids. Trimming cost V 2 bases and J 6 bases, with 12 bases left between them. Germline loops: CDR1 SGHTA, CDR2 FQGNSA. CDR3 in amino acids: CASSLNRGGDTQYF. Here the CDR3 DNA reads TGTGCCAGCAGCTTAAACAGGGGAGGGGATACGCAGTATTTT. The full variable domain, with the rest looked up from reference TRBV7-2 and TRBJ2-3, is GAGVSQSPSNKVTEKGKDVELRCDPISGHTALYWYRQSLGQGLEFLIYFQGNSAPDKSGLPSDRFSAERTGGSVSTLTIQRTQQEDSAVYLCASSLNRGGDTQYFGPGTRLTVL.

J is TRBJ1-1 and V is TRBV6-5; D is ambiguous. The CDR3 covers 16 residues. Deletions cut 0 bases from V and 1 base from J, with 12 bases between. Per germline, CDR1 MNHEY and CDR2 SVGAGI. The CDR3 DNA reads TGTGCCAGCAGTTACTCTCGCGGCACGGGGAACACTGAAGCTTTCTTT. It encodes CASSYSRGTGNTEAFF.

The chain has TRBV6-5 and TRBJ1-4; possibly TRBD1 for D (5 bases). CDR3 size: 15 residues. The V gene's germline CDR1 is MNHEY and CDR2 SVGAGI. V was pared by 6 bases and J by 4 bases, with 15 bases between. This chain's CDR3 is CASRAGLGVNEKLFF. The CDR3, as DNA: TGTGCCAGCAGGGCCGGGTTGGGGGTTAATGAAAAACTGTTTTTT.

This clonotype appeared a few times. The chain carries TRBV6-2 or TRBV6-3 and TRBJ2-3, with unresolved D. This CDR3 spans 13 amino acids. V was clipped by 7 bases and J by 0 bases, with 8 bases between them. Germline V CDR1 and CDR2: MNHEY, SVGEGT. The CDR3 sequence: CASKAASTDTQYF. Written as DNA, the CDR3 is TGTGCCAGCAAGGCAGCAAGCACAGATACGCAGTATTTT.

In this sample, this clonotype turned up a few times. V is TRBV3-1 and J is TRBJ1-2; no reliable D call. The germline gives CDR1 LGHDT, CDR2 YNNKEL (reference sequence). The CDR3 is 15 amino acids. Trimming took 1 base from V and 4 from J, leaving 13 bases between them. The CDR3 DNA sequence: TGTGCCAGCAGCCAAGTAGGGAGGGCGACCTATGGCTACACCTTC. Its protein is CASSQVGRATYGYTF.

This clonotype turned up a few times. This chain connects TRBV27 to TRBJ2-1, with D unclear. CDR3 length: 14 residues. Trimming took 4 bases from V and 5 from J, leaving 12 bases between them. Germline loops: CDR1 MNHEY, CDR2 SMNVEV (reference sequence). Here the CDR3 DNA reads TGTGCCAGCAGTTCAATACAGATGAACAATGAGCAGTTCTTC. Its translation is CASSSIQMNNEQFF.

This chain joins TRBV15 and TRBJ1-5; 11 bases match TRBD1. Germline CDR1 and CDR2: LNHNV and YYDKDF (reference sequence). V lost 0 bases, J lost 0 bases, and 10 bases stayed unmatched. This CDR3 is 20 amino acids long. The CDR3 region is CATSRDSSRDRGYSNQPQHF. The CDR3 region has the DNA TGTGCCACCAGCAGAGACTCTTCCCGGGACAGGGGGTATAGCAATCAGCCCCAGCATTTT.

CDR3 in amino acids: CASSPLVGGAGGYTF. The CDR3 DNA reads as TGTGCCAGCAGTCCGTTAGTTGGGGGCGCGGGAGGCTACACCTTC. The rearrangement uses TRBV28 and TRBJ1-2; the D gene is possibly TRBD1 (6 bases). The V end was cut by 5 bases, the J end by 8 bases, with 21 bases between. The CDR3 covers 15 residues. Germline CDR1 MDHEN, CDR2 SYDVKM.

The chain joins TRBV25-1 to TRBJ1-2; the D gene is possibly TRBD1 (5 bases). The germline gives CDR1 MGHDK, CDR2 SYGVNS. The CDR3 consists of 14 residues. Trimming took off 1 base at V and 4 bases at J, with 10 bases between the two ends. DNA for the CDR3: TGTGCCAGCAGTGAATTGACAGCTCCCTATGGCTACACCTTC. The encoded protein is CASSELTAPYGYTF.

This clonotype was observed a few times. V and J are TRBV20-1 and TRBJ2-3; 8 bases are shared with TRBD2. Germline assignment: CDR1 DFQATT and CDR2 SNEGSKA (reference sequence). The CDR3 extends over 14 amino acids. Unmatched junction bases numbered 5, after V lost 3 bases and J lost 3 bases. The CDR3 bases are TGCAGTGCTAGCACTAGCGGACTAACAGATACGCAGTATTTT. This sequence encodes CSASTSGLTDTQYF.

This clonotype was found a few times. The CDR3: CASSANTVNTEAFF. In nucleotides, the CDR3 is TGTGCCAGCAGCGCCAATACAGTGAACACTGAAGCTTTCTTT. The chain combines TRBV9 with TRBJ1-1; no clear D. This CDR3 has 14 amino acids. In germline, CDR1 is SGDLS, CDR2 YYNGEE. Trimming took 3 bases from V and 0 from J, leaving 9 bases between them.

The V call is TRBV20-1, the J call TRBJ2-6, with D unclear. CDR1 is DFQATT and CDR2 is SNEGSKA in the germline V gene (reference sequence). The length of the CDR3 is 12 residues. The V end was cut by 7 bases, the J end by 4 bases, with 8 bases between. The CDR3 here is CSVPSGANVLTF. CDR3 DNA sequence: TGCAGTGTCCCGTCAGGGGCCAACGTCCTGACTTTC.

On this clonotype itself: Mismatch with germline at one junction end may stem from a read error. The rearrangement joins TRBV20-1 to TRBJ1-1; D ambiguous. Germline CDR1 and CDR2: DFQATT and SNEGSKA (reference sequence). The CDR3 loop spans 14 amino acids. The CDR3 bases are TGCAGTGCAAGAGGCCGGGGTGGAAACACTGAAGCTTTCTTT. This translates into CSARGRGGNTEAFF.

This clonotype was detected only a few times. V usage is TRBV4-1 and J usage is TRBJ2-5, with 8 nucleotides matching TRBD2. The CDR3 is 15 residues long. With V trimmed by 0 bases and J by 5 bases, 5 bases remained unmatched. In germline, CDR1 is MGHRA, CDR2 YSYEKL. As DNA, the CDR3 is TGCGCCAGCAGCCAAGACAGCGGGAGTAGCGAGACCCAGTACTTC. Its translation is CASSQDSGSSETQYF.

There are a few counts of this clonotype. The CDR3 region is CASSSSLPVLPEAFF. CDR3 bases: TGTGCCAGCAGCTCCAGCCTGCCGGTGCTACCTGAAGCTTTCTTT. The rearrangement joins TRBV7-9 to TRBJ1-1; D not certain. CDR1 is SEHNR and CDR2 is FQNEAQ in the germline V gene (reference sequence). CDR3 length: 15 residues. V lost 4 bases to trimming and J lost 6 bases, with 18 bases between them.

The chain links TRBV6-1 to TRBJ2-7, with D perhaps assigned TRBD1 or TRBD2 (5 bases each). Germline values: CDR1 MNHNS, CDR2 SASEGT. The CDR3 has 11 residues. The ends were cut back, 9 bases at V and 6 bases at J, with 12 bases in the middle. The DNA of the CDR3 is TGTGCCAGTGGGACCCACCGCGAGCAGTACTTC. Translation: CASGTHREQYF.

The V and J genes are TRBV27 and TRBJ1-2, with 8 bases lining up with TRBD1. V shed 7 bases and J 5 bases; nucleotides not matched to a gene: 18. CDR1 is MNHEY and CDR2 is SMNVEV in the germline V gene (reference sequence). The CDR3 is 17 amino acids. In DNA, the CDR3 is TGTGCCAGCACCAAGTCCCGGGACAGGCTTCCCGCTTATGGCTACACCTTC. Amino acids: CASTKSRDRLPAYGYTF.

The J gene is TRBJ2-3, the V gene TRBV29-1; D is ambiguous. Trimming shortened V by 3 bases and J by 0 bases, and 10 bases separated the two germline ends. Per germline, CDR1 SQVTM and CDR2 ANQGSEA. The CDR3 length is 14 residues. CDR3 bases: TGCAGCGTTGACTACAAGCAAAGCACAGATACGCAGTATTTT. This encodes CSVDYKQSTDTQYF.